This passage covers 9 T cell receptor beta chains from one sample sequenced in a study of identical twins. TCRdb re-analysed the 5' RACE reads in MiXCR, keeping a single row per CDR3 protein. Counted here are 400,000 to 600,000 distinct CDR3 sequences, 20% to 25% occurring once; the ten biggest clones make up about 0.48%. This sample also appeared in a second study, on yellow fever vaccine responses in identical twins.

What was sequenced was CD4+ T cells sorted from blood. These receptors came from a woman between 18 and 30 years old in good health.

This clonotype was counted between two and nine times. DNA of the CDR3: TGCAGCGTTGAGCAGGGGCCTGCCTACGAGCAGTACTTC. Its translation: CSVEQGPAYEQYF. The rearrangement joins TRBV29-1 to TRBJ2-7; maybe TRBD1 (6 bases). The germline gives CDR1 SQVTM, CDR2 ANQGSEA. CDR3 length equals 13 residues. V was trimmed by 3 bases and J by 2 bases, leaving 11 bases between them.

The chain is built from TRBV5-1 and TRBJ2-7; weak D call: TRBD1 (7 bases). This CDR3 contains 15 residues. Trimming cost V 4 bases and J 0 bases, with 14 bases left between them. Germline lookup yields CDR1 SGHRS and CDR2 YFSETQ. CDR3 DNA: TGCGCCAGCAGCCCAGGGGGGTTGAGCTCCTACGAGCAGTACGTC. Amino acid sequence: CASSPGGLSSYEQYV.

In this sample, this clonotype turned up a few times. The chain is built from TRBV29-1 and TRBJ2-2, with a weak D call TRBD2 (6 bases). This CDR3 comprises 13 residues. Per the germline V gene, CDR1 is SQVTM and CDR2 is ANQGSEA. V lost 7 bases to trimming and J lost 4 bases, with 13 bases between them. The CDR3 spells CSAGRTSTGELFF. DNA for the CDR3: TGCAGCGCGGGGAGGACGAGCACCGGGGAGCTGTTTTTT.

CDR3 sequence reads: CASYCPGPGGLNEKLFF. The CDR3 coding sequence is TGTGCCAGCTACTGCCCCGGGCCCGGCGGCCTCAATGAAAAACTGTTTTTT. This chain joins TRBV27 and TRBJ1-4; D uncertain. Looked up from germline, CDR1 is MNHEY and CDR2 is SMNVEV (reference sequence). Trimming cost V 8 bases and J 5 bases, with 24 bases left between them. CDR3 length: 17 amino acids.

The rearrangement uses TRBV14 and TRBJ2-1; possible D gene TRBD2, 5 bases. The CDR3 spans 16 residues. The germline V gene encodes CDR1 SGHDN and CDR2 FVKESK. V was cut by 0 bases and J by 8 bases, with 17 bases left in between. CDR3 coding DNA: TGTGCCAGCAGCCAAGATTTTGAGGGAATTTCGCATGAGCAGTTCTTC. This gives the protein CASSQDFEGISHEQFF.

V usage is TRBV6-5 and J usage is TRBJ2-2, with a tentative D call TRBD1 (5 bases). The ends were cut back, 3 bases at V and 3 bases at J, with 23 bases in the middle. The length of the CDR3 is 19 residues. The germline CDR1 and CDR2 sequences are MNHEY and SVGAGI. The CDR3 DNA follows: TGTGCCAGCAGTTATAGTGGCTATTCAACAGGCCGATACACCGGGGAGCTGTTTTTT. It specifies CASSYSGYSTGRYTGELFF.

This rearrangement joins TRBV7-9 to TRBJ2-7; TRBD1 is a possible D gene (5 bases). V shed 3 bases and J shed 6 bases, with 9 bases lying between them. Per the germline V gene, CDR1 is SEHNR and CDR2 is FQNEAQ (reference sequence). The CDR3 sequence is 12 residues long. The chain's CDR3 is CASSFGHLEQYF. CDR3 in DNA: TGTGCCAGCAGCTTTGGACACCTCGAGCAGTACTTC.

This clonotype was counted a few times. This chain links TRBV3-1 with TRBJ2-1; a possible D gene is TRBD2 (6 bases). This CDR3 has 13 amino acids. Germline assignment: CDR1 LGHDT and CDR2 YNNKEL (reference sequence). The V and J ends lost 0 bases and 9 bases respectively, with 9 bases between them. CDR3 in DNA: TGTGCCAGCAGCCAAGATTTGGGAGGTGAGCAGTTCTTC. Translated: CASSQDLGGEQFF.

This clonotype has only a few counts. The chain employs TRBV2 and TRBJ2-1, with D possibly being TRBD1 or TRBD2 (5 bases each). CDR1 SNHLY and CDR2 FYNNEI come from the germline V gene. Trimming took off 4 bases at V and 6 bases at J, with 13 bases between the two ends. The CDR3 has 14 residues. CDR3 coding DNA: TGTGCCAGCAGTGGGGGGTTAGAGTCCAATGAGCAGTTCTTC. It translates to CASSGGLESNEQFF.